This T cell receptor beta chain derives from a study of T cell responses to AZD1222 COVID-19 vaccine. Study observations and caveats: Females made up more of the donors, who were largely white British, and clonal diversity may have come out too low. Repertoires were collected only later (after the peak T cell response had occurred). Spike regions recognized by vaccine-associated CD4 TCRs spanned the protein, led by 160-218 and 743-854. Seropositive AZD1222 recipients at baseline numbered only six or seven.

The germline V gene encodes CDR1 SQVTM and CDR2 ANQGSEA. Trimming shortened V by 3 bases and J by 1 base, and 6 bases separated the two germline ends. The CDR3 is 12 amino acids. Only in-frame clones appear in the TCRdb table, and some are missing; sequencing was by immunoSEQ multiplex PCR. The profile covers some 96,000 clones, with around 87% appearing a single time and about 15% taken by the ten largest. Points on this clone: Antigen specificity is unknown.

The source was peripheral blood, collected on day 0 of AZD1222 vaccination. The clonotype originates from an adult in good health. The V gene is TRBV29-1, the J gene TRBJ1-1; D remains unclear. The CDR3 region is CSVEIANTEAFF. DNA for the CDR3: TGCAGCGTTGAGATTGCGAACACTGAAGCTTTCTTT.